The 2 T cell receptor beta chains in this list originate from one sample, sequenced in a study of blood T cell repertoires in COVID-19. Here immunoSEQ multiplex PCR was the method, and the copy in TCRdb shows in-frame clones only, minus some. This table has about 480,000 clones, approximately 87% appearing once. The sample comprised PBMCs or T cells enriched from blood (not recorded which). The receptors here all came from a woman in her thirties or forties who had recovered from COVID-19.

The CDR3 is CASSLLAGGVADTQYF. The CDR3 nucleotides read TGTGCCAGTAGCCTACTAGCGGGAGGGGTTGCAGATACGCAGTATTTT. V is TRBV19 and J is TRBJ2-3; 13 bases are a match to TRBD2. Germline loops: CDR1 LNHDA, CDR2 SQIVND (reference sequence). The CDR3 covers 16 residues. After removal of 6 bases from V and 4 bases from J, the junction contained 7 bases not matched to a gene.

The rearrangement uses TRBV12-1 and TRBJ2-7; the DNA was not used to check the table's D call, TRBD2. TRBV12-1 is a documented pseudogene. This CDR3 comprises 16 residues. The CDR3 region is CASSFGIWTSGYEQYF. The CDR3 bases are TGTGCCAGCAGCTTTGGGATTTGGACTAGCGGCTACGAGCAGTACTTC.